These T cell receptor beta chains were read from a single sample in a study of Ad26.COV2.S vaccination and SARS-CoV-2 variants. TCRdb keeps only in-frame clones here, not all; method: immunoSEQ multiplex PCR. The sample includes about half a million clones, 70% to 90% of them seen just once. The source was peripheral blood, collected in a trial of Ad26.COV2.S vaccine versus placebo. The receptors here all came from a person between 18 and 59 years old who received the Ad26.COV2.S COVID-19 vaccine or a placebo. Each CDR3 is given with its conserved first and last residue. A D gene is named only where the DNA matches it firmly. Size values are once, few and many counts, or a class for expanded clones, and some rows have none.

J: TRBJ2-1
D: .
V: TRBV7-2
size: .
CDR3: CASSQYRANEQFF
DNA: TGTGCCAGCAGCCAATACCGGGCCAATGAGCAGTTCTTC

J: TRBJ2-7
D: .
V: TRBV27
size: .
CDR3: CASSGGPTYEQYF
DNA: TGTGCCAGCTCCGGGGGGCCCACCTACGAGCAGTACTTC

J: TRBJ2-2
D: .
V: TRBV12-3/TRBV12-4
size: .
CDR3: CASSLIARELFF
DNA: TGTGCCAGCAGTTTGATAGCGAGGGAGCTGTTTTTT

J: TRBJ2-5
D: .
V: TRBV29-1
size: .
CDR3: CSVRHPGHFQETQYF
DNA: TGCAGCGTGAGACATCCGGGACACTTCCAAGAGACCCAGTACTTC

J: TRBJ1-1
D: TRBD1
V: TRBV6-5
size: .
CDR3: CASSSHRGNTEAFF
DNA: TGTGCCAGCAGTTCACACAGGGGGAATACCGAAGCTTTCTTT

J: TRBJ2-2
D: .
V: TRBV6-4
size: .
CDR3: CASIRISDTGELFF
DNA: TGTGCCAGCATCCGTATATCGGACACCGGGGAGCTGTTTTTT

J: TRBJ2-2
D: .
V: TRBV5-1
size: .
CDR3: CASSRGRINTGELFF
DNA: TGCGCCAGCAGCCGAGGACGTATTAACACCGGGGAGCTGTTTTTT

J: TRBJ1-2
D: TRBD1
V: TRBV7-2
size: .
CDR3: CASSFSTTRIDRGLEGYTF
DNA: TGTGCCAGCAGCTTCTCCACCACCAGGATAGACAGGGGGCTGGAAGGCTACACCTTC

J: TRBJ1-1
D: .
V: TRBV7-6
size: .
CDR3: CASSLVASGLNTEAFF
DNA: TGTGCCAGCAGCTTAGTGGCGAGCGGTTTGAACACTGAAGCTTTCTTT

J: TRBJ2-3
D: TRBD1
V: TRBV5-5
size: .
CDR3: CASSSDRGYSDTQYF
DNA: TGTGCCAGCAGCTCGGACAGGGGTTATTCAGATACGCAGTATTTT

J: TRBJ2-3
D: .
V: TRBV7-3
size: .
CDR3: CASSPQRADTQYF
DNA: TGTGCCAGCAGCCCCCAAAGGGCAGATACGCAGTATTTT

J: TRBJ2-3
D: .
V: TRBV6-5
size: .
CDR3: CASSYSIDQMADTQYF
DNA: TGTGCCAGCAGTTACTCGATTGACCAGATGGCAGATACGCAGTATTTT

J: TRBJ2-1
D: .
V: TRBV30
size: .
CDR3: CAWSRLNSYNEQFF
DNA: TGTGCCTGGAGTCGTCTTAACTCCTACAATGAGCAGTTCTTC

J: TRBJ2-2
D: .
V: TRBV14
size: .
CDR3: CASSQEPGLYTGELFF
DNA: TGTGCCAGCAGCCAAGAACCGGGACTTTACACCGGGGAGCTGTTTTTT

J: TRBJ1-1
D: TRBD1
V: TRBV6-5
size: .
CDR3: CASGQEVRTEAFF
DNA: TGTGCCAGCGGACAGGAGGTTCGGACTGAAGCTTTCTTT

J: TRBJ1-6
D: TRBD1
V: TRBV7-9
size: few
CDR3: CASSPSDRESSPLHF
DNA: TGTGCCAGCAGCCCGTCGGACAGGGAGTCTTCACCCCTCCACTTT

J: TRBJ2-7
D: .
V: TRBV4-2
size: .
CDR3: CASSQGTGYEQYF
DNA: TGTGCCAGCAGCCAGGGAACAGGATACGAGCAGTACTTC

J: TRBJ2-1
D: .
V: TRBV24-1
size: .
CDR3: CATSRASIYEQFF
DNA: TGTGCCACCAGTAGGGCTAGCATCTATGAGCAGTTCTTC

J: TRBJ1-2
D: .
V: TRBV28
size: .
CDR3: CASSFDRQYVGYTF
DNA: TGTGCCAGCAGTTTTGATCGACAGTACGTTGGCTACACCTTC

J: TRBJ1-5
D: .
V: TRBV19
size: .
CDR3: CASRAGWNQPQHF
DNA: TGTGCCAGTAGGGCAGGGTGGAATCAGCCCCAGCATTTT

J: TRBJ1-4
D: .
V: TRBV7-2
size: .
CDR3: CASSLGLGWEKLFF
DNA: TGTGCCAGCAGCTTGGGTCTCGGATGGGAAAAACTGTTTTTT

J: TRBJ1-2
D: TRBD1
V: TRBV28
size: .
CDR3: CASSLVFRGLGYTF
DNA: TGTGCCAGCAGTTTAGTGTTCAGGGGGCTGGGCTACACCTTC

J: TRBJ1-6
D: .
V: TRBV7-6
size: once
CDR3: CASSLSGNNSPLHF
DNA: TGTGCCAGCAGCTTATCTGGGAATAATTCACCCCTCCACTTT

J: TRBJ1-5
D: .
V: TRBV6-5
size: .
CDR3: CASSRDSIQPQHF
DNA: TGTGCCAGCAGCCGCGACAGCATCCAGCCCCAGCATTTT

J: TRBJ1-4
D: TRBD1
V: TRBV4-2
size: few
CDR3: CASSQDFPGQGNEKLFF
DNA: TGTGCCAGCAGCCAAGATTTCCCTGGACAGGGGAATGAAAAACTGTTTTTT

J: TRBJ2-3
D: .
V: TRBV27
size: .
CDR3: CASSFKGSTDTQYF
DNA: TGTGCCAGCAGTTTTAAGGGGAGTACAGATACGCAGTATTTT

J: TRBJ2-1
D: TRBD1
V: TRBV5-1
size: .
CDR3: CASSLAGQGVDEQFF
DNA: TGCGCCAGCAGCTTGGCTGGACAGGGGGTGGATGAGCAGTTCTTC

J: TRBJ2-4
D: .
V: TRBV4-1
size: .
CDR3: CASSWGPSGNIQYF
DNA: TGCGCCAGCAGCTGGGGGCCTTCGGGGAACATTCAGTACTTC

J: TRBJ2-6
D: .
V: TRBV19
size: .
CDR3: CASTLTASGANVLTF
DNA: TGTGCCAGTACTCTGACAGCCTCTGGGGCCAACGTCCTGACTTTC

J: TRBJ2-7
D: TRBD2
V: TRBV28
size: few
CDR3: CASSLTGMGGGSSYEQYF
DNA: TGTGCCAGCAGTTTAACTGGGATGGGGGGAGGGAGCTCCTACGAGCAGTACTTC

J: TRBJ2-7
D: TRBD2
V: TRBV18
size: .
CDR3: CASSPVAGSSYEQYF
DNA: TGTGCCAGCTCACCGGTAGCGGGGAGCTCCTACGAGCAGTACTTC

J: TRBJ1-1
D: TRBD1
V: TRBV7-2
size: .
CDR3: CASSRDRNTEAFF
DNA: TGTGCCAGCAGCCGGGACAGAAACACTGAAGCTTTCTTT

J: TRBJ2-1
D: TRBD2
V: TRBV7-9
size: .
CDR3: CASSLGLANEQFF
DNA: TGTGCCAGCAGCTTAGGACTAGCTAATGAGCAGTTCTTC

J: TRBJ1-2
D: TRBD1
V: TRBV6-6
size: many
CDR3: CASSYQQGQLNYGYTF
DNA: TGTGCCAGCAGTTACCAACAGGGACAGCTCAACTATGGCTACACCTTC

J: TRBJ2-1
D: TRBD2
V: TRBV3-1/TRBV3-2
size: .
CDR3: CASSFSGRAGNEQFF
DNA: TGTGCCAGCAGTTTTAGCGGGAGGGCCGGGAATGAGCAGTTCTTC

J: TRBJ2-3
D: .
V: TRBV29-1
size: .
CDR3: CSVEVPLVGQYF
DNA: TGCAGCGTTGAAGTTCCTCTAGTCGGGCAGTATTTT

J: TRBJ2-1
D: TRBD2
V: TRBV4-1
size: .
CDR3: CASSQASVLAGGKGSYNEQFF
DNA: TGCGCCAGCAGCCAAGCCTCAGTCCTAGCGGGGGGAAAAGGCTCCTACAATGAGCAGTTCTTC

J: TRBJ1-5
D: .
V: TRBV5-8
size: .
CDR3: CASSLGGFHQPQHF
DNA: TGTGCCAGCAGCTTGGGGGGCTTCCATCAGCCCCAGCATTTT

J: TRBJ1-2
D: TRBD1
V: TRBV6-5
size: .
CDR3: CASRQGATRHYGYTF
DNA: TGTGCCAGCAGGCAGGGGGCGACAAGGCACTATGGCTACACCTTC

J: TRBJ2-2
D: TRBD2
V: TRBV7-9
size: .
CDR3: CASSWGLAGTGELFF
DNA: TGTGCCAGCAGCTGGGGACTAGCGGGGACCGGGGAGCTGTTTTTT

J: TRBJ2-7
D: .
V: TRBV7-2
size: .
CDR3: CASSFSGSYEQYF
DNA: TGTGCCAGCAGCTTTAGCGGATCCTACGAGCAGTACTTC

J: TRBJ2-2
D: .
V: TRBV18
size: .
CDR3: CASSPPGHSNTGELFF
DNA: TGTGCCAGCTCACCCCCGGGACATAGTAACACCGGGGAGCTGTTTTTT

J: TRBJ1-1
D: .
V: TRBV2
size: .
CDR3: CASSDRGRVTEAFF
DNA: TGTGCCAGCAGTGACAGGGGACGGGTCACTGAAGCTTTCTTT

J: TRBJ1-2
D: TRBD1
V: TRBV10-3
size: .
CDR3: CAISATGGNGYTF
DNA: TGTGCCATCAGTGCGACAGGGGGGAATGGCTACACCTTC

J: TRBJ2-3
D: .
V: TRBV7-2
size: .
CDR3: CASSLPPTGHTDTQYF
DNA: TGTGCCAGCAGCTTACCCCCGACGGGACACACAGATACGCAGTATTTT

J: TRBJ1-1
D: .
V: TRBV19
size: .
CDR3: CASSPWDAGTEAFF
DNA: TGTGCCAGTAGTCCATGGGACGCCGGCACTGAAGCTTTCTTT

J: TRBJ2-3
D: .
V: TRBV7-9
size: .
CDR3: CASSLGRLDTQYF
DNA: TGTGCCAGCAGCTTGGGCAGACTTGATACGCAGTATTTT

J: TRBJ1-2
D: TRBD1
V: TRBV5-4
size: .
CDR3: CASSPGTGATSNYGYTF
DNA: TGTGCCAGCAGCCCAGGGACAGGGGCAACCTCTAACTATGGCTACACCTTC

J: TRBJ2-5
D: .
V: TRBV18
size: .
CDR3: CASSPPSETQYF
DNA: TGTGCCAGCTCACCACCGTCAGAGACCCAGTACTTC

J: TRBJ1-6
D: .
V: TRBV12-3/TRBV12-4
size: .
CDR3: CASSLGRHGALHF
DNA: TGTGCCAGCAGTTTAGGAAGGCATGGGGCCCTCCACTTT

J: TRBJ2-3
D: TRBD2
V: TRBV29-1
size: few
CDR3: CSVGAGTSITDTQYF
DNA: TGCAGCGTTGGGGCGGGGACTAGCATCACAGATACGCAGTATTTT

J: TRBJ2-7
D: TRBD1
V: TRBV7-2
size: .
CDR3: CASSLPRQGYEQYF
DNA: TGTGCCAGCAGCTTACCGCGACAGGGCTACGAGCAGTACTTC

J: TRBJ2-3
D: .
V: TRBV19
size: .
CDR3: CASSIGGGTDTQYF
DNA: TGTGCCAGTAGTATAGGTGGGGGCACAGATACGCAGTATTTT

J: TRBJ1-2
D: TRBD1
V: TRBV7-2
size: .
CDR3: CASEYWPQGGIGYTF
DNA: TGTGCCAGCGAGTATTGGCCGCAGGGGGGCATAGGCTACACCTTC

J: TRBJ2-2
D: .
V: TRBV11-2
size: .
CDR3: CASSPRALNTGELFF
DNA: TGTGCCAGCAGCCCCCGAGCGTTGAACACCGGGGAGCTGTTTTTT